This entry is about one T cell receptor (beta chain). Its antigen remains unidentified. Samples of blood were obtained at baseline, on cycle 4 day 1, and on cycle 7 day 1. Some clones are missing from TCRdb's copy, which holds only in-frame ones; the method was immunoSEQ multiplex PCR. The data contain about 20,000 clones, around 72% of them singletons. These data are taken from a study of OX40 agonist ivuxolimab in advanced cancers. Findings and limits, study-wide: On average, CD8+ T cells had more expanded clones than CD4+. Partial responders dosed at 0.1-3.0 mg/kg displayed clonal expansion ranking among the lowest.

The sequencing used CD4+ or CD8+ T cells sorted from blood, collected in a trial of the OX40 agonist ivuxolimab. This clonotype originated in an adult with an advanced solid tumor such as melanoma, head and neck, liver or kidney cancer.

CDR3 DNA: TGTGCCAGCAGTCCCCCGGGCAGGCGGGGGAGCTACGAGCAGTACTTC. Translation: CASSPPGRRGSYEQYF. The chain recombines TRBV28 with TRBJ2-7; 7 bases are a match to TRBD2. Germline CDR1 and CDR2: MDHEN and SYDVKM. The CDR3 length is 16 residues. Trimming removed 5 bases from V and 3 bases from J; junction bases left unmatched: 13.